This T cell receptor beta chain was identified in a study of graft-versus-host responses after intestinal transplantation. Turning to the study itself: Transplantation in recipients was multivisceral, liver-intestinal, or isolated intestinal. Study conclusions and caveats: Detection of GvH clones occurred in recipient marrow, and some had their first appearance in ileum or blood.

Only in-frame clones appear in the TCRdb table, and some are missing; sequencing was by immunoSEQ multiplex PCR. In the table there are about 64,000 clones, 85% to 95% of which are singletons. Points on this clone: Antigen unknown.

The trim removed 5 bases at V and 4 bases at J, leaving 4 bases unmatched. Germline V lookup: CDR1 SEHNR, CDR2 FQNEAQ (reference sequence). This CDR3 comprises 14 residues. The source was unstimulated CD8+ T cells sorted from spleen or lymph node cells, collected before transplant. The chain is built from TRBV7-9 and TRBJ2-3; 9 positions match TRBD2. The TCR sequence derives from a human donor who was the organ donor for an intestinal transplant. The CDR3 protein is CASSPWTSADTQYF. The CDR3, as DNA: TGTGCCAGCAGCCCATGGACTAGCGCAGATACGCAGTATTTT.